The 19 T cell receptor beta chains below all came from one sample that was sequenced in a study of blood T cell repertoires in COVID-19. The repertoire was sequenced with immunoSEQ multiplex PCR; TCRdb's copy has only in-frame clones and lacks some. The table lists some 260,000 clones, approximately 79% of them singletons. Material: peripheral blood. These receptors were taken from a woman aged 80 or over with active or convalescent COVID-19.

This chain uses TRBV5-1 with TRBJ1-1; TRBD1 aligns across 7 bases. Trimming removed 0 bases from V and 4 bases from J; junction bases left unmatched: 6. Germline CDR1 is SGHRS and CDR2 is YFSETQ. This CDR3 region has 15 residues. In DNA form, the CDR3 reads TGCGCCAGCAGCTTGGGGGTCACAGGGGCCACTGAAGCTTTCTTT. Translating gives CASSLGVTGATEAFF.

The CDR3 loop is CASRYVGGAGGEQFF. The DNA for the CDR3 is TGCGCCAGCAGGTACGTAGGTGGCGCGGGAGGGGAGCAGTTCTTC. This chain uses TRBV5-1 with TRBJ2-1, with TRBD2 matching over 9 bases. In germline, CDR1 is SGHRS, CDR2 YFSETQ. The length of the CDR3 is 15 residues. Trimming removed 5 bases from V and 10 bases from J; junction bases left unmatched: 13.

The chain recombines TRBV7-6 with TRBJ1-1, with D possibly being TRBD1 (6 bases). Deletions cut 6 bases from V and 5 bases from J, with 19 bases between. Germline CDR1 SGHVS, CDR2 FNYEAQ. CDR3 length: 15 residues. CDR3 sequence (DNA): TGTGCCAGCAGTCTAGACCCTAAGGGGGGGACTGAAGCTTTCTTT. Translation: CASSLDPKGGTEAFF.

This chain uses TRBV5-1 with TRBJ1-5; TRBD1 matches at 10 bases. Germline CDR1 reads SGHRS; CDR2 reads YFSETQ. This CDR3 spans 16 amino acids. With V trimmed by 4 bases and J by 3 bases, 7 bases remained unmatched. For the CDR3, the DNA is TGCGCCAGCAGCCCGGGGACAGGGGCAAACAATCAGCCCCAGCATTTT. This translates into CASSPGTGANNQPQHF.

The chain carries TRBV2 and TRBJ1-6; a possible D gene is TRBD1 (5 bases). The CDR3 is made up of 15 amino acids. Germline CDR1 SNHLY, CDR2 FYNNEI. V shed 9 bases and J shed 4 bases, with 16 bases lying between them. DNA for the CDR3: TGTGCCAGGACCGGCGGGACTTCTTATAATTCACCCCTCCACTTT. Its protein is CARTGGTSYNSPLHF.

This clone came up once. This chain uses TRBV10-3 with TRBJ2-3, with D possibly being TRBD1 (6 bases). The CDR3 covers 13 residues. Germline CDR1 reads ENHRY; CDR2 reads SYGVKD. V shed 3 bases and J shed 6 bases, with 10 bases lying between them. The CDR3 nucleotides are TGTGCCATCAGTGAACAAGGGGGTGATACGCAGTATTTT. Its translation is CAISEQGGDTQYF.

J is TRBJ1-1 and V is TRBV5-1, with D possibly being TRBD1 (5 bases). The CDR3 is 13 residues long. Germline loops: CDR1 SGHRS, CDR2 YFSETQ. V was pared by 4 bases and J by 3 bases, with 10 bases between. The CDR3 is CASSIGGDTEAFF. Here the CDR3 DNA reads TGCGCCAGCAGCATCGGGGGAGACACTGAAGCTTTCTTT.

The chain recombines TRBV6-1 with TRBJ1-6; D gene ambiguous. The CDR3 has 14 amino acids. Trimming shortened V by 3 bases and J by 8 bases, and 11 bases separated the two germline ends. Germline V gives CDR1 MNHNS, CDR2 SASEGT. The CDR3 DNA sequence: TGTGCCAGCAGTGACCGGAGGCCCCATTCACCCCTCCACTTT. Residues: CASSDRRPHSPLHF.

The chain uses TRBV5-6 and TRBJ2-2, with 8 bases matching TRBD2. CDR3 length equals 16 residues. Germline values: CDR1 SGHDT, CDR2 YYEEEE. V trimming: 3 bases; J trimming: 3 bases; junction bases outside the gene matches: 7. CDR3 in amino acids: CASSSGGRSDTGELFF. The CDR3 DNA follows: TGTGCCAGCAGCTCGGGGGGGCGTTCGGACACCGGGGAGCTGTTTTTT.

This chain links TRBV18 with TRBJ2-3; tentatively, D is TRBD2 (6 bases). The CDR3 is 17 amino acids. Germline values: CDR1 KGHSH, CDR2 LQKENI. The ends were cut back, 7 bases at V and 0 bases at J, with 20 bases in the middle. In nucleotides, the CDR3 is TGTGCCAGCTGCCCAAGGAGTCTAGCGACGAGCACAGATACGCAGTATTTT. It is translated as CASCPRSLATSTDTQYF.

The chain recombines TRBV7-2 with TRBJ2-5, with 7 bases lining up with TRBD1. The V segment lost 5 bases and the J segment 5 bases; nucleotides outside the gene matches: 11. CDR3 length equals 15 residues. Germline V CDR1 and CDR2: SGHTA, FQGNSA. The CDR3 region is CASSNKRTGWETQYF. DNA of the CDR3: TGTGCCAGCAGCAATAAGAGGACAGGTTGGGAGACCCAGTACTTC.

The V call is TRBV11-2, the J call TRBJ2-5; tentative D call: TRBD1 (6 bases). Looked up from germline, CDR1 is SGHAT and CDR2 is FQNNGV. The V gene lost 5 bases and the J gene lost 1 base, with 23 bases spanning the gap. The CDR3 length is 18 residues. The CDR3: CASSLKRTAFLTQETQYF. In DNA form, the CDR3 reads TGTGCCAGCAGCCTCAAAAGGACAGCCTTCTTAACCCAAGAGACCCAGTACTTC. Using reference TRBV11-2 and TRBJ2-5 for the parts outside the CDR3, the full variable domain is EAGVAQSPRYKIIEKRQSVAFWCNPISGHATLYWYQQILGQGPKLLIQFQNNGVVDDSQLPKDRFSAERLKGVDSTLKIQPAKLEDSAVYLCASSLKRTAFLTQETQYFGPGTRLLVL.

The V and J genes are TRBV12-3 or TRBV12-4 and TRBJ1-1; 7 bases are a match to TRBD1. The length of the CDR3 is 13 residues. Trimming cost V 6 bases and J 2 bases; bases outside gene matches: 3. The CDR3 spells CASRTGPNTEAFF. Written as DNA, the CDR3 is TGTGCCAGCAGGACAGGGCCTAACACTGAAGCTTTCTTT.

The chain employs TRBV30 and TRBJ2-2; possible D gene TRBD1, 6 bases. Between the trimmed V and J ends, which lost 2 bases and 5 bases, there was a span of 9 bases. This CDR3 is 13 amino acids long. Per the germline V gene, CDR1 is GTSNPN and CDR2 is SVGIG (reference sequence). Here the CDR3 reads CAWSHRVTGELFF. CDR3 sequence (DNA): TGTGCCTGGAGTCACAGGGTTACCGGGGAGCTGTTTTTT.

The chain links TRBV27 to TRBJ2-5; no clear D. Germline assignment: CDR1 MNHEY and CDR2 SMNVEV (reference sequence). The CDR3 sequence is 15 residues long. With 5 bases removed from V and 0 bases from J, the gap between germline ends came to 13 bases. DNA for the CDR3: TGTGCCAGCAGTCGTGACACCACCGACCAAGAGACCCAGTACTTC. It codes for CASSRDTTDQETQYF.

The chain uses TRBV9 and TRBJ1-3; D is perhaps TRBD1 (6 bases). The V and J ends lost 3 bases and 0 bases respectively, with 10 bases between them. The V gene's germline CDR1 is SGDLS and CDR2 YYNGEE. The CDR3 runs to 15 residues. CDR3 loop: CASSATGSSGNTIYF. In DNA form, the CDR3 reads TGTGCCAGCAGCGCCACAGGGTCCTCTGGAAACACCATATATTTT.

The sample holds one count of this clone. The chain recombines TRBV30 with TRBJ2-1; 7 bases map to TRBD1. This CDR3 region has 15 residues. V was pared by 3 bases and J by 8 bases, with 13 bases of the junction left unmatched. Germline lookup yields CDR1 GTSNPN and CDR2 SVGIG (reference sequence). CDR3 bases: TGTGCCTGGAGGGTGACAGGGTGGGGTTCGGATGAGCAGTTCTTC. It encodes CAWRVTGWGSDEQFF.

About this clone: Other DNA sequences in this sample translate to the same CDR3. The chain recombines TRBV2 with TRBJ1-1, with D unclear. V dropped 4 bases and J dropped 1 base, with 4 bases sitting between them. The germline gives CDR1 SNHLY, CDR2 FYNNEI. The CDR3 consists of 12 residues. The CDR3 spells CASSVRNTEAFF. The CDR3 DNA is TGTGCCAGCAGTGTGCGGAACACTGAAGCTTTCTTT. The complete variable domain, with remaining parts taken from reference TRBV2 and TRBJ1-1, reads EPEVTQTPSHQVTQMGQEVILRCVPISNHLYFYWYRQILGQKVEFLVSFYNNEISEKSEIFDDQFSVERPDGSNFTLKIRSTKLEDSAMYFCASSVRNTEAFFGQGTRLTVV.

V gene TRBV28 combines with J gene TRBJ1-4; no clear D. Trimming removed 9 bases at V and 6 bases at J, with 5 bases between. The CDR3 runs 10 residues. Germline V gene lookup returns CDR1 MDHEN and CDR2 SYDVKM. The CDR3: CASRDEKLFF. In DNA, the CDR3 is TGTGCCAGTCGTGATGAAAAACTGTTTTTT.